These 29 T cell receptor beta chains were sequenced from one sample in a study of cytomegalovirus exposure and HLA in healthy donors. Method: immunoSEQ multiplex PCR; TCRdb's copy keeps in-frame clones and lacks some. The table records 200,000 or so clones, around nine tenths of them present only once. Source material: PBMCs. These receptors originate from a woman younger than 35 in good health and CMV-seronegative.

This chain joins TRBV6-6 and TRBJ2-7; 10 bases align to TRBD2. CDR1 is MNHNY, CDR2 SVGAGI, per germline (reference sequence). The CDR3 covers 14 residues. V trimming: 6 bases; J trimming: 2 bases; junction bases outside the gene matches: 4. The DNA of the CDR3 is TGTGCCAGCAGAGACGGACTAGCGGCCTACGAGCAGTACTTC. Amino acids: CASRDGLAAYEQYF.

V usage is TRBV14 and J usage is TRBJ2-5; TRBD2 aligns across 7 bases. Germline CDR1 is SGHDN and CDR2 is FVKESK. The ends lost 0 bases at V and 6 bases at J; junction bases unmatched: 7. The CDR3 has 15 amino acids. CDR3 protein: CASSQESGTYKTQYF. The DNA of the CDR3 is TGTGCCAGCAGCCAAGAAAGCGGGACTTACAAGACCCAGTACTTC.

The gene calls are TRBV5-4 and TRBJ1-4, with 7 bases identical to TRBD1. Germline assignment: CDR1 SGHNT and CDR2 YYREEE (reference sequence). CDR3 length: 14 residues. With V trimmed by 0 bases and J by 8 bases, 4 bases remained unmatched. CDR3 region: CASSLGGQLEKLFF. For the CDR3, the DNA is TGTGCCAGCAGCTTGGGGGGACAGTTAGAAAAACTGTTTTTT.

The CDR3 sequence: CASSDGTRAAPEAFF. Here the CDR3 DNA reads TGTGCCAGCAGCGACGGGACAAGGGCGGCTCCTGAAGCTTTCTTT. This sequence joins TRBV9 and TRBJ1-1, with D possibly TRBD1 on 6 matching bases. The CDR3 spans 15 residues. Trimming took 3 bases from V and 6 from J, leaving 18 bases between them. In germline, CDR1 is SGDLS, CDR2 YYNGEE. The full variable domain, with the rest looked up from reference TRBV9 and TRBJ1-1, is DSGVTQTPKHLITATGQRVTLRCSPRSGDLSVYWYQQSLDQGLQFLIQYYNGEERAKGNILERFSAQQFPDLHSELNLSSLELGDSALYFCASSDGTRAAPEAFFGQGTRLTVV.

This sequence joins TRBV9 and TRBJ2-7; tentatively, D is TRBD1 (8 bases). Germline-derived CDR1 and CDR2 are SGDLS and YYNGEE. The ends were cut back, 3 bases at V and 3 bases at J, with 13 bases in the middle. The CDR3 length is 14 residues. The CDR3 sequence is CASSGTGGVYEQYF. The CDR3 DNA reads TGTGCCAGCAGCGGAACAGGGGGGGTCTACGAGCAGTACTTC.

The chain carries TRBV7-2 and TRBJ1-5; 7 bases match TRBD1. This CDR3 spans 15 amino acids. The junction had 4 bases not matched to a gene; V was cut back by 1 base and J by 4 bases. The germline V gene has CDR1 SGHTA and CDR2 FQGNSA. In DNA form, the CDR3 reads TGTGCCAGCAGCTTAGTCGGACAGGCTAATCAGCCCCAGCATTTT. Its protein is CASSLVGQANQPQHF.

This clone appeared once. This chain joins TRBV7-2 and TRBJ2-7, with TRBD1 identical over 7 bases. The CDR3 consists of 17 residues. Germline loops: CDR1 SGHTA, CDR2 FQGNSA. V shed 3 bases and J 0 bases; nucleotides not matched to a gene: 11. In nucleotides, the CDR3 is TGTGCCAGCAGCTTTACAGCCGGGACAGCAAACTCCTACGAGCAGTACTTC. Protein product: CASSFTAGTANSYEQYF.

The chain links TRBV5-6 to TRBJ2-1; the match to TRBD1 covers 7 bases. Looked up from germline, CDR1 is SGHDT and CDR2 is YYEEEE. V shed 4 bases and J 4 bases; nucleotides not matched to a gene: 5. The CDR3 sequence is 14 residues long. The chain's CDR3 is CASSLRGQYNEQFF. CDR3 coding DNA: TGTGCCAGCAGCCTACGGGGACAGTACAATGAGCAGTTCTTC. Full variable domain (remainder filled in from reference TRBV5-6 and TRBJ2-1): DAGVTQSPTHLIKTRGQQVTLRCSPKSGHDTVSWYQQALGQGPQFIFQYYEEEERQRGNFPDRFSGHQFPNYSSELNVNALLLGDSALYLCASSLRGQYNEQFFGPGTRLTVL.

In DNA, the CDR3 is TGTGCCAGCAGCTTTCGGGACAGGGGCTATGGCTACACCTTC. Translating gives CASSFRDRGYGYTF. The chain joins TRBV7-8 to TRBJ1-2; TRBD1 matches 10 bases. Germline V CDR1 and CDR2: SGHVS, FQNEAQ. The J segment lost 4 bases and the V segment lost 3 bases, leaving 2 bases of the junction unmatched. The CDR3 loop spans 14 amino acids.

CDR3 sequence: CASSQTGENQPQHF. DNA of the CDR3: TGTGCCAGCAGTCAGACAGGGGAGAATCAGCCCCAGCATTTT. The chain combines TRBV28 with TRBJ1-5, with 8 bases aligning to TRBD1. Per germline, CDR1 MDHEN and CDR2 SYDVKM. The J segment lost 4 bases and the V segment lost 5 bases, leaving 4 bases of the junction unmatched. This CDR3 is 14 amino acids long.

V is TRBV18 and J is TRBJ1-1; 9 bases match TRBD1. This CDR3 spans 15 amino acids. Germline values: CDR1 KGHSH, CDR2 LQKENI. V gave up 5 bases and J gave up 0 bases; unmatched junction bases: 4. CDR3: CASSNRQGVNTEAFF. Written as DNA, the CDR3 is TGTGCCAGCTCAAACCGACAGGGGGTGAACACTGAAGCTTTCTTT.

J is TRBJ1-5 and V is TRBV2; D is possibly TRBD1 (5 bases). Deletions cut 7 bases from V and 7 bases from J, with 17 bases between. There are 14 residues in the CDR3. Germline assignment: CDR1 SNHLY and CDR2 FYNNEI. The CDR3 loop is CASTSFRVGQPQHF. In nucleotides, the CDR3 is TGTGCCAGCACCTCCTTCAGGGTTGGGCAGCCCCAGCATTTT.

Here the CDR3 reads CASSAFIAGGYEQFF. The CDR3 coding sequence is TGTGCCAGCAGTGCCTTTATAGCGGGAGGTTATGAGCAGTTCTTC. V and J are TRBV2 and TRBJ2-1; 10 bases agree with TRBD2. The ends lost 4 bases at V and 8 bases at J; junction bases unmatched: 8. CDR1 SNHLY and CDR2 FYNNEI come from the germline V gene. The CDR3 loop spans 15 amino acids.

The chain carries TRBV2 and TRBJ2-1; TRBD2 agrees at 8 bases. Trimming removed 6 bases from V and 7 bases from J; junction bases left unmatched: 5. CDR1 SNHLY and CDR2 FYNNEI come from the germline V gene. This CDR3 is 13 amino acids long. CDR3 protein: CASRPGTRNEQFF. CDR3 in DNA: TGTGCCAGCAGACCCGGGACTAGAAATGAGCAGTTCTTC.

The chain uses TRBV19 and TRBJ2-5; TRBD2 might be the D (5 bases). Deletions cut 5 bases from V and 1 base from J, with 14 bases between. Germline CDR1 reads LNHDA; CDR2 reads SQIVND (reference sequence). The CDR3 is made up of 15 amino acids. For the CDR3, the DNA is TGTGCCAGTAGTTCCCCCAACGGGGTCCAAGAGACCCAGTACTTC. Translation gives CASSSPNGVQETQYF. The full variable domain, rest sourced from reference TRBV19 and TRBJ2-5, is DGGITQSPKYLFRKEGQNVTLSCEQNLNHDAMYWYRQDPGQGLRLIYYSQIVNDFQKGDIAEGYSVSREKKESFPLTVTSAQKNPTAFYLCASSSPNGVQETQYFGPGTRLLVL.

CDR3 residues: CASSPGQGTYGYTF. In DNA form, the CDR3 reads TGTGCCAGCAGCCCGGGACAGGGGACCTATGGCTACACCTTC. J is TRBJ1-2 and V is TRBV5-5; 10 bases are shared with TRBD1. The junction had 4 bases not matched to a gene; V was cut back by 4 bases and J by 4 bases. CDR1 SGHKS and CDR2 YYEKEE come from the germline V gene (reference sequence). The CDR3 runs 14 residues.

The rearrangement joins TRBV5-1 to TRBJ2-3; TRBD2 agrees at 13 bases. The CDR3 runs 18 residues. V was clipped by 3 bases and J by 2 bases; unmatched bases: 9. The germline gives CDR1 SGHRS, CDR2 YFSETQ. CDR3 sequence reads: CASSSLRTSGGFTDTQYF. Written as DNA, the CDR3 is TGCGCCAGCAGCTCACTTCGGACTAGCGGGGGATTCACAGATACGCAGTATTTT.

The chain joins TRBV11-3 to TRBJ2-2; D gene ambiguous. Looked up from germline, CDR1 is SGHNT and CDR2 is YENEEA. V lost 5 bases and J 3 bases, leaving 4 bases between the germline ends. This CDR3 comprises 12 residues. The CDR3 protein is CASSPDTGELFF. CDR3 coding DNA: TGTGCCAGCAGCCCAGACACCGGGGAGCTGTTTTTT.

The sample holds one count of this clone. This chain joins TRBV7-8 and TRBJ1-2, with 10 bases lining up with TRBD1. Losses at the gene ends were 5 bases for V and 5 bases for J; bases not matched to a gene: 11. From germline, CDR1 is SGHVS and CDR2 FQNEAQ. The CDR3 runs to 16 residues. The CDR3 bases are TGTGCCAGCAGCGCCCGACAGGGGGCGTACGGGTATGGCTACACCTTC. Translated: CASSARQGAYGYGYTF.

In nucleotides, the CDR3 is TGTGCCAGTAGTCCTCGCGGCACAGGGGGCGTCTATGGCTACACCTTC. Translated, it gives CASSPRGTGGVYGYTF. This chain links TRBV19 with TRBJ1-2; 9 bases map to TRBD1. CDR1 is LNHDA, CDR2 SQIVND, per germline (reference sequence). V shed 5 bases, J shed 4 bases, and the junction held 11 bases outside the gene matches. The CDR3 covers 16 residues.

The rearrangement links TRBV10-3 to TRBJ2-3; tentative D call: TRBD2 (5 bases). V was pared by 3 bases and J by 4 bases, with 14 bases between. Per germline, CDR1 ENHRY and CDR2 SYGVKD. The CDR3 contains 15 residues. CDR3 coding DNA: TGTGCCATCAGTGAATCCGGGAAGTTGTCAGATACGCAGTATTTT. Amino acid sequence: CAISESGKLSDTQYF.

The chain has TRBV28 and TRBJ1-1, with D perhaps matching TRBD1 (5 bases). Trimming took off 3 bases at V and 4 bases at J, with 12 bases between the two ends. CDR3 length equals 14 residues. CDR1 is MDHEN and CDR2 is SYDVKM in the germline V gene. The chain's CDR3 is CASSFVTDGTEAFF. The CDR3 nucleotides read TGTGCCAGCAGTTTCGTGACAGACGGCACTGAAGCTTTCTTT.

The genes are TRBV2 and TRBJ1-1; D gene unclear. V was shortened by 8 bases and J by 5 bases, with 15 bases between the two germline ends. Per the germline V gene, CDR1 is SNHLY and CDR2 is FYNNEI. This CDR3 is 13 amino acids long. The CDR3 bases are TGTGCCAGCGCGGGGAGGGCGTGGACTGAAGCTTTCTTT. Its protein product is CASAGRAWTEAFF.

This CDR3 reads CASGPGGSNQPQHF. The CDR3, as DNA: TGTGCCAGCGGGCCGGGGGGTAGCAATCAGCCCCAGCATTTT. V usage is TRBV2 and J usage is TRBJ1-5, with TRBD1 as a possible D gene (5 bases). The CDR3 has 14 residues. CDR1 is SNHLY and CDR2 is FYNNEI in the germline V gene. The ends were cut back, 8 bases at V and 0 bases at J, with 11 bases in the middle.

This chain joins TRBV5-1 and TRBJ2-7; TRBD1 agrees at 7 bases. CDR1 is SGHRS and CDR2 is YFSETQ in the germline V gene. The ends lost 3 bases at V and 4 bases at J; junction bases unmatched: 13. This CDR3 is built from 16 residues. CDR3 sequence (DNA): TGCGCCAGCAGCTCGGGTAGGGGGCGTATCTTTTACGAGCAGTACTTC. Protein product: CASSSGRGRIFYEQYF.

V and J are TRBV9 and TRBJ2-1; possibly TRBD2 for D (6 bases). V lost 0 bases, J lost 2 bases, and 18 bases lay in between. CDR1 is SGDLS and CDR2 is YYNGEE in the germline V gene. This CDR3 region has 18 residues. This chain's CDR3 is CASSVGDSVKSPYNEQFF. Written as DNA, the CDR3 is TGTGCCAGCAGCGTAGGGGACTCAGTTAAAAGCCCCTACAATGAGCAGTTCTTC.

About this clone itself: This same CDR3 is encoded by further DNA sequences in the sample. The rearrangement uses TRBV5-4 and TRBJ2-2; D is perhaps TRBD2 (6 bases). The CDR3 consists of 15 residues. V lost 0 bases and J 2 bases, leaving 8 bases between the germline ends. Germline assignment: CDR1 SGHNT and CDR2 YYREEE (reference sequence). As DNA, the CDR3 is TGTGCCAGCAGCTTGGCCGGGGGTAACACCGGGGAGCTGTTTTTT. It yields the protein CASSLAGGNTGELFF.

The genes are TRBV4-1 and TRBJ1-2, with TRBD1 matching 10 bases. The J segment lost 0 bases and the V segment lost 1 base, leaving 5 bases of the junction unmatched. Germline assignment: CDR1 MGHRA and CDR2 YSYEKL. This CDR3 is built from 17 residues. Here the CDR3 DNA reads TGCGCCAGCAGCCAAGGAGGGGGGACAGGGGCTAACTATGGCTACACCTTC. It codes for CASSQGGGTGANYGYTF.

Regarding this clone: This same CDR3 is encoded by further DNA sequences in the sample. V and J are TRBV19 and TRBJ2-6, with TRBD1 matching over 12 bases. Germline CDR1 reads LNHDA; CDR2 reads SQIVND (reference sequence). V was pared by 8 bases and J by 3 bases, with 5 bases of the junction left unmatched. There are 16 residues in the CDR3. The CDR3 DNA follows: TGTGCCAGTTCCGGGACAGGGGGCTTTGGGGCCAACGTCCTGACTTTC. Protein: CASSGTGGFGANVLTF.